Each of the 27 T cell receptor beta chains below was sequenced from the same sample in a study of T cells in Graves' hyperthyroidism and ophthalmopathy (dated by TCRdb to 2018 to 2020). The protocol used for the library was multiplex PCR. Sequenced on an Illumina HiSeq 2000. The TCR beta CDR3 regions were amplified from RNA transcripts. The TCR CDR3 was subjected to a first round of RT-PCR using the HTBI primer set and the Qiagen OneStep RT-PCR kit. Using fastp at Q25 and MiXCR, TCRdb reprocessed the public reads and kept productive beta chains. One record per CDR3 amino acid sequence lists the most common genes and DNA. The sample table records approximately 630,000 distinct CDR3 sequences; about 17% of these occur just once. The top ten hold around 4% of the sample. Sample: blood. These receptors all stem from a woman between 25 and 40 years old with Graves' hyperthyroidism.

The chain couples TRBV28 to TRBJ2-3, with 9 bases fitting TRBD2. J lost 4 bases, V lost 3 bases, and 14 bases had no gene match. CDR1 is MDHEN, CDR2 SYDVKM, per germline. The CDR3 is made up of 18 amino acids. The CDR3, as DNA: TGTGCCAGCAGTTTCCCGCCGGGTAGCGGGAGATGGTCAGATACGCAGTATTTT. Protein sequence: CASSFPPGSGRWSDTQYF.

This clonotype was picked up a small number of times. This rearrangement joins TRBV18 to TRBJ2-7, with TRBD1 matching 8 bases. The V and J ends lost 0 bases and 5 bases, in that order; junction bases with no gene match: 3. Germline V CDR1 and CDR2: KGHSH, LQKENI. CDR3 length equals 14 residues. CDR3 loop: CASSPPQGANEQYF. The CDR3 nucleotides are TGTGCCAGCTCACCACCTCAGGGGGCGAACGAGCAGTACTTC. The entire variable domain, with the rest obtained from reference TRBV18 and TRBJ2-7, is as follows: NAGVMQNPRHLVRRRGQEARLRCSPMKGHSHVYWYRQLPEEGLKFMVYLQKENIIDESGMPKERFSAEFPKEGPSILRIQQVVRGDSAAYFCASSPPQGANEQYFGPGTRLTVT.

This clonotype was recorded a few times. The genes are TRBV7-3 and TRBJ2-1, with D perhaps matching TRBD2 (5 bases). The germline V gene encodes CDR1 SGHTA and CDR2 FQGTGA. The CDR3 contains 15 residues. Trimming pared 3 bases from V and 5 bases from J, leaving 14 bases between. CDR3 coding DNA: TGTGCCAGCAGCTTGCAGGAAAGAGGGAACAATGAGCAGTTCTTC. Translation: CASSLQERGNNEQFF.

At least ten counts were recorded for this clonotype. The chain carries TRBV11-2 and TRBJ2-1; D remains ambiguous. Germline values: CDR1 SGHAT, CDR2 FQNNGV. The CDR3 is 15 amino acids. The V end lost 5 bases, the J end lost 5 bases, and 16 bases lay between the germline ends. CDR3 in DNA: TGTGCCAGCAGCCCCACGGAATCTAGGGACAATGAGCAGTTCTTC. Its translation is CASSPTESRDNEQFF. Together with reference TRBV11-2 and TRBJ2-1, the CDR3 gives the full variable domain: EAGVAQSPRYKIIEKRQSVAFWCNPISGHATLYWYQQILGQGPKLLIQFQNNGVVDDSQLPKDRFSAERLKGVDSTLKIQPAKLEDSAVYLCASSPTESRDNEQFFGPGTRLTVL.

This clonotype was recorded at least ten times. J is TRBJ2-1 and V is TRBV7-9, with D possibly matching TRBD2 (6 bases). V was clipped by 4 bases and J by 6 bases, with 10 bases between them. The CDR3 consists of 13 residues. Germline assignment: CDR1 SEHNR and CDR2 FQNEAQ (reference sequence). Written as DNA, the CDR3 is TGTGCCAGCAGCTCGGGCGGGGTCAATGAGCAGTTCTTC. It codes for CASSSGGVNEQFF.

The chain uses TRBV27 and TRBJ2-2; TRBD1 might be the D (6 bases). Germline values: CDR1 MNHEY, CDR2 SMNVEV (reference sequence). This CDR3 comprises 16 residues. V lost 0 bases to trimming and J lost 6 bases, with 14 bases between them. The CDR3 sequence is CASSLSVSGEPGELFF. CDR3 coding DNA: TGTGCCAGCAGTTTATCCGTATCAGGGGAACCCGGGGAGCTGTTTTTT.

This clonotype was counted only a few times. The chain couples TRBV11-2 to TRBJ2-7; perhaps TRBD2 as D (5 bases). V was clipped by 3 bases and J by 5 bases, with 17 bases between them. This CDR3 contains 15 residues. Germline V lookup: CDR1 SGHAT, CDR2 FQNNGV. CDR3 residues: CASSFAGIKGDEQYF. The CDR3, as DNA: TGTGCCAGCAGCTTTGCCGGGATAAAAGGCGACGAGCAGTACTTC. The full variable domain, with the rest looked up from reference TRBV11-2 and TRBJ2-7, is EAGVAQSPRYKIIEKRQSVAFWCNPISGHATLYWYQQILGQGPKLLIQFQNNGVVDDSQLPKDRFSAERLKGVDSTLKIQPAKLEDSAVYLCASSFAGIKGDEQYFGPGTRLTVT.

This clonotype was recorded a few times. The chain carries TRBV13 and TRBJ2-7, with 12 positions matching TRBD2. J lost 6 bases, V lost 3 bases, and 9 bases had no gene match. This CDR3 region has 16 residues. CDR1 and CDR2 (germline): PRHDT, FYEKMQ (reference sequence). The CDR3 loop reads CASSFMTSGRGAEQYF. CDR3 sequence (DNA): TGTGCCAGCAGCTTCATGACTAGCGGGAGAGGGGCCGAGCAGTACTTC.

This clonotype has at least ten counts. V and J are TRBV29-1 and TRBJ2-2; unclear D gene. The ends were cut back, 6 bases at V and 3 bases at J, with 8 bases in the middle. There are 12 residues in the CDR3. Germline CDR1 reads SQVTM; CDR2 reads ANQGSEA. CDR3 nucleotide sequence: TGCAGCGTAACGATCGACACCGGGGAGCTGTTTTTT. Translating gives CSVTIDTGELFF.

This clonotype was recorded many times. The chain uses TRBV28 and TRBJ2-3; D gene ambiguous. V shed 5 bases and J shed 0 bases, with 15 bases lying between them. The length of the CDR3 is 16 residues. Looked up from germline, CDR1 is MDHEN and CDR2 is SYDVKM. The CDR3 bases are TGTGCCAGCAGTCCCATGCCAAAAACTAGCACAGATACGCAGTATTTT. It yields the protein CASSPMPKTSTDTQYF.

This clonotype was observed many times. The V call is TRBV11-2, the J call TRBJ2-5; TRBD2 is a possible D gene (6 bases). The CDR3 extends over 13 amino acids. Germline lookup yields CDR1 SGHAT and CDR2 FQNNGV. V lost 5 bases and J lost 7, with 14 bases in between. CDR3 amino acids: CASSPTSTVTQYF. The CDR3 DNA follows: TGTGCCAGCAGCCCCACTAGCACGGTGACCCAGTACTTC.

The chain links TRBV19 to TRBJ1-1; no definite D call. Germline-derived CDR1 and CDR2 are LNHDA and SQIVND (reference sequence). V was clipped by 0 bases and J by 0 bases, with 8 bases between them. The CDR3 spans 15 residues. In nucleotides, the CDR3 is TGTGCCAGTAGTATAGATCGGCAGATGAACACTGAAGCTTTCTTT. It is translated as CASSIDRQMNTEAFF.

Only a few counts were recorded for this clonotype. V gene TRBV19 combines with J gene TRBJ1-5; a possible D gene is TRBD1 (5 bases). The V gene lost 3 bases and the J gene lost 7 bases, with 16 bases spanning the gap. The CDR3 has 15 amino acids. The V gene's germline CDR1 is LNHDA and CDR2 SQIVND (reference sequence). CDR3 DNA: TGTGCCAGTAGTATTATCTCCGGGACGAAGCAGCCCCAGCATTTT. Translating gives CASSIISGTKQPQHF.

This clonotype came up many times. CDR3 bases: TGCGCCAGCAGCTTGTTTGCGGGAGAGCAGTACTTC. Translated, it gives CASSLFAGEQYF. The chain is built from TRBV5-1 and TRBJ2-7; perhaps TRBD2 as D (6 bases). CDR1 is SGHRS and CDR2 is YFSETQ in the germline V gene. The CDR3 length is 12 residues. The ends were cut back, 1 base at V and 7 bases at J, with 9 bases in the middle.

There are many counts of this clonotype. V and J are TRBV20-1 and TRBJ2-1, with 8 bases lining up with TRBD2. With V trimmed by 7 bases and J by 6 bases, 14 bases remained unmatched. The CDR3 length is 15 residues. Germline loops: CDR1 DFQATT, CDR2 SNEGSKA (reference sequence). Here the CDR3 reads CSVPRTGLDVNEQFF. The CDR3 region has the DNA TGCAGTGTACCCCGCACGGGACTAGACGTCAATGAGCAGTTCTTC.

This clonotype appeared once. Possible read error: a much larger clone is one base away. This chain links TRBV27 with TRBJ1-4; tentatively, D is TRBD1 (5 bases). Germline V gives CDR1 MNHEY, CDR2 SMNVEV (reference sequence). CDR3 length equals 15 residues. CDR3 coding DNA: TGTGCCAGCAGTTCTGCAGGGCTTAGTAATCAAAAACTGTTTTTT. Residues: CASSSAGLSNQKLFF.

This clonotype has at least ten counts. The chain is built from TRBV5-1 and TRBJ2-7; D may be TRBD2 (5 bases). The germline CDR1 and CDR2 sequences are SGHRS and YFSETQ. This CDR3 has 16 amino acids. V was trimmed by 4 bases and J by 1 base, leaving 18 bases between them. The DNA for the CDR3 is TGCGCCAGCAGCGTGGATTGGCGCGGGCCTTCCTACGAGCAGTACTTC. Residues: CASSVDWRGPSYEQYF.

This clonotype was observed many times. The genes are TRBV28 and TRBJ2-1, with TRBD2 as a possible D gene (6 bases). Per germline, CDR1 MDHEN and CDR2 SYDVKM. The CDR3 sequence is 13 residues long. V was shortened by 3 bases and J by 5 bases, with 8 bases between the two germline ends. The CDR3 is CASSFASDNEQFF. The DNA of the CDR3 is TGTGCCAGCAGTTTTGCTAGCGACAATGAGCAGTTCTTC.

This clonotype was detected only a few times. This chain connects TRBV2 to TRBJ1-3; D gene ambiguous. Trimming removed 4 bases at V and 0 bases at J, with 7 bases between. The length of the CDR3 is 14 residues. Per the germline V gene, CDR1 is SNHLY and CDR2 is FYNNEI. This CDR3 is CASSGVPSGNTIYF. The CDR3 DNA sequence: TGTGCCAGCAGTGGGGTCCCCTCTGGAAACACCATATATTTT.

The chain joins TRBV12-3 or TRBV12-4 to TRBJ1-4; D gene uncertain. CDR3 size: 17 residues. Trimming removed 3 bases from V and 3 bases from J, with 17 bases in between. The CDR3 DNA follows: TGTGCCAGCAGTTTGGTAGGAGGAACAGCACCTAATGAAAAACTGTTTTTT. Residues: CASSLVGGTAPNEKLFF.

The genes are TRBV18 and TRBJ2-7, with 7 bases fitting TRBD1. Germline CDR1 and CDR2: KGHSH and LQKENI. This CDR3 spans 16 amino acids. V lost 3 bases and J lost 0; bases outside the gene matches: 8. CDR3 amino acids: CASSPSQGILSYEQYF. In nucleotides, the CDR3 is TGTGCCAGCTCACCGTCACAGGGGATCCTCTCCTACGAGCAGTACTTC. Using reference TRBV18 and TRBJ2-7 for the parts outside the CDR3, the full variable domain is NAGVMQNPRHLVRRRGQEARLRCSPMKGHSHVYWYRQLPEEGLKFMVYLQKENIIDESGMPKERFSAEFPKEGPSILRIQQVVRGDSAAYFCASSPSQGILSYEQYFGPGTRLTVT.

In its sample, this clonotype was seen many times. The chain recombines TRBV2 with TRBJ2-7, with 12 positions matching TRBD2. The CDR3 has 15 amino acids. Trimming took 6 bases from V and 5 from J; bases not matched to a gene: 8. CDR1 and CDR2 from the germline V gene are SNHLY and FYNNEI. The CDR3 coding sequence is TGTGCCAGCAGCCTAGCGGGAGGGGCACTTGACGAGCAGTACTTC. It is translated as CASSLAGGALDEQYF.

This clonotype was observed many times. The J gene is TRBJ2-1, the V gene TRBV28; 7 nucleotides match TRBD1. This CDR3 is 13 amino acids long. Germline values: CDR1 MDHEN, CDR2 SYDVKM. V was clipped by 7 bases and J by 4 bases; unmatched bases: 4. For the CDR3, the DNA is TGTGCCAGCAAGGGGGCAGGATACAATGAGCAGTTCTTC. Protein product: CASKGAGYNEQFF.

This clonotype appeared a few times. The CDR3 region is CASSLLEGSGELFF. The CDR3 DNA reads TGTGCCAGCAGCTTACTCGAAGGGTCCGGGGAGCTGTTTTTT. This chain links TRBV7-2 with TRBJ2-2; D is unresolved. The CDR3 is 14 residues long. Trimming pared 2 bases from V and 6 bases from J, leaving 10 bases between. CDR1 and CDR2 from the germline V gene are SGHTA and FQGNSA. The variable domain in full, completed from reference TRBV7-2 and TRBJ2-2, reads GAGVSQSPSNKVTEKGKDVELRCDPISGHTALYWYRQSLGQGLEFLIYFQGNSAPDKSGLPSDRFSAERTGGSVSTLTIQRTQQEDSAVYLCASSLLEGSGELFFGEGSRLTVL.

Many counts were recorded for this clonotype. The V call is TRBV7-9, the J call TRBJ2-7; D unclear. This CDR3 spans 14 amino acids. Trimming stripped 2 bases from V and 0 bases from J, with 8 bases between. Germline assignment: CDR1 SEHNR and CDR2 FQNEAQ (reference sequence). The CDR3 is CASSLPLSSYEQYF. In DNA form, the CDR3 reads TGTGCCAGCAGCTTACCACTGAGCTCCTACGAGCAGTACTTC.

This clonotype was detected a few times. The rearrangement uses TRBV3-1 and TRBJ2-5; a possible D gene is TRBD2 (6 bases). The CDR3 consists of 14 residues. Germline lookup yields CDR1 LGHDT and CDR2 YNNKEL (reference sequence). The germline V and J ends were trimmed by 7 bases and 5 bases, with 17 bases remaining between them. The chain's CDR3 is CASKPTRGLETQYF. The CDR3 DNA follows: TGTGCCAGCAAGCCCACAAGGGGACTGGAGACCCAGTACTTC.

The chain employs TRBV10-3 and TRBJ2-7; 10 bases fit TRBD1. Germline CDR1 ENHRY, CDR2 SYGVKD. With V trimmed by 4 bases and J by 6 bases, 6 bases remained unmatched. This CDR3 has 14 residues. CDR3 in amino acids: CAISGRQGAFEQYF. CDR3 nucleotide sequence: TGTGCCATCAGTGGAAGACAGGGGGCATTCGAGCAGTACTTC.